What follows is one TCR beta chain and its context. Its antigen is undetermined. V dropped 1 base and J dropped 7; count of bases not matched to a gene: 5. Germline V lookup: CDR1 MNHNS, CDR2 SASEGT. The CDR3 covers 14 residues. This specimen belongs to a study of pediatric ulcerative colitis. Libraries were prepared by immunoSEQ multiplex PCR; TCRdb keeps only in-frame clonotypes and omits some of them. Of tens of thousands of clones in the sample, roughly 85% were seen once. Notes on the study in general: Compared with controls, ulcerative colitis showed greater blood-rectum clone sharing.

Blood was drawn at the time of colonoscopy. The source material was blood. The V and J genes are TRBV6-1 and TRBJ2-7, with TRBD2 identical over 9 bases. This receptor was taken from a girl aged 10 to 17 with moderate ulcerative colitis. CDR3 sequence (DNA): TGTGCCAGCAGTGAAGTAGCGGGAGCGTGGGAGCAGTACTTC. Amino acid sequence: CASSEVAGAWEQYF.